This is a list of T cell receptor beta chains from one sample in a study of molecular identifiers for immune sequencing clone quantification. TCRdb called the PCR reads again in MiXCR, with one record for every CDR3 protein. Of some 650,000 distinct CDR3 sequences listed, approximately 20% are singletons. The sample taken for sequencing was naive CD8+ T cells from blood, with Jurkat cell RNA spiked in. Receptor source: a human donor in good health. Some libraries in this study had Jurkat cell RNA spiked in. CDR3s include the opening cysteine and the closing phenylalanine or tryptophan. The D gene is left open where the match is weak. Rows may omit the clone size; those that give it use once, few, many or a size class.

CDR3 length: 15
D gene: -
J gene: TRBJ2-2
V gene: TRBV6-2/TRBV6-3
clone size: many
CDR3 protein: CASSYVQTNTGELFF
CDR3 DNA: TGTGCCAGCAGTTATGTGCAGACGAACACCGGGGAGCTGTTTTTT

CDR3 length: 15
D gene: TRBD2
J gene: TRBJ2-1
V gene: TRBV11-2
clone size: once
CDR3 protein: CASSGTSGIYNEQFF
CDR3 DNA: TGTGCCAGCAGCGGGACTAGCGGGATATACAATGAGCAGTTCTTC

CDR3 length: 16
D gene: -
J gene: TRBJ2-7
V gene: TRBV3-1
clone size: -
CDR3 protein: CASSPLGQGRGYEQYF
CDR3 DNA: TGTGCCAGCAGCCCTCTTGGGCAGGGTCGGGGGTACGAGCAGTACTTC

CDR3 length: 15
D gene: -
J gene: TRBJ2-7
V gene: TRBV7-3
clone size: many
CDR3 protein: CASSLIGGAEYEQYF
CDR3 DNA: TGTGCCAGCAGCTTAATAGGGGGTGCTGAATACGAGCAGTACTTC

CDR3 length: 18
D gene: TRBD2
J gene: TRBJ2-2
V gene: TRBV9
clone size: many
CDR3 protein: CASSVSETSGRSTGELFF
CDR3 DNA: TGTGCCAGCAGCGTCTCCGAGACTAGCGGGAGATCCACCGGGGAGCTGTTTTTT

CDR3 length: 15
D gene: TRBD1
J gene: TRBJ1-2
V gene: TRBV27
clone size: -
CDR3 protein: CASRFLDRGSYGYTF
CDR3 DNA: TGTGCCAGCAGGTTCTTGGACAGGGGGTCTTATGGCTACACCTTC

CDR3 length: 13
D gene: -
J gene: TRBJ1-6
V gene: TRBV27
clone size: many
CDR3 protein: CASSLSYNSPLHF
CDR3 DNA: TGTGCCAGCAGTCTCTCCTATAATTCACCCCTCCACTTT

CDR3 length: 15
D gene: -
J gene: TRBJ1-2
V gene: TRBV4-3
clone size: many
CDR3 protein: CASSQDEGKYYGYTF
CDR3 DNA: TGCGCCAGCAGCCAAGATGAGGGAAAGTACTATGGCTACACCTTC

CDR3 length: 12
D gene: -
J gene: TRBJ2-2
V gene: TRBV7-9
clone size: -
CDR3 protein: CAARALTGELFF
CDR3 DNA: TGTGCCGCCAGGGCTCTAACCGGGGAGCTGTTTTTT

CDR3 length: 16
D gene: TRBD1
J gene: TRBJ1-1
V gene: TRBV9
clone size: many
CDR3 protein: CASSTAWDRGPTEAFF
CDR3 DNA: TGTGCCAGCAGCACCGCCTGGGACAGGGGGCCCACTGAAGCTTTCTTT

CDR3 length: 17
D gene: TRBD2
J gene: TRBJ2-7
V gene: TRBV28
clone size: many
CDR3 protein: CASSPPPVLAGVYEQYF
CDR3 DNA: TGTGCCAGCAGTCCTCCCCCCGTATTAGCGGGAGTCTACGAGCAGTACTTC

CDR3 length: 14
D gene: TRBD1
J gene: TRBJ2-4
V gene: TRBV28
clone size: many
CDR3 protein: CASSFDRVATIQYF
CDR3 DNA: TGTGCCAGCAGTTTTGACAGGGTTGCTACCATTCAGTACTTC

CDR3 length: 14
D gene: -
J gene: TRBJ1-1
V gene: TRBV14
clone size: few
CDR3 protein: CASSQVFTNTEAFF
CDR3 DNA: TGTGCCAGCAGCCAAGTATTCACGAACACTGAAGCTTTCTTT

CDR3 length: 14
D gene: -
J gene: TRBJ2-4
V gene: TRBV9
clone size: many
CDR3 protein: CASSSDDAKNIQYF
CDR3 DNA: TGTGCCAGCAGCTCAGATGATGCCAAAAACATTCAGTACTTC

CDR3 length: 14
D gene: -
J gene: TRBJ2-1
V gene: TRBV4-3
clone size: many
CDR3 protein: CASSQDRLEREQFF
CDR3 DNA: TGCGCCAGCAGCCAGGATCGTCTGGAGCGGGAGCAGTTCTTC

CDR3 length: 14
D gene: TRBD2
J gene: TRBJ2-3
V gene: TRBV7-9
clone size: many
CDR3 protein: CANQAGTNTDTQYF
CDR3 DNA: TGTGCCAATCAGGCAGGGACTAACACAGATACGCAGTATTTT

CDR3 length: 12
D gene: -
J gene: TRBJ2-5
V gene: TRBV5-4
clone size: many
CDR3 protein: CASTSGLETQYF
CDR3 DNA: TGTGCCAGCACTTCAGGGCTGGAGACCCAGTACTTC

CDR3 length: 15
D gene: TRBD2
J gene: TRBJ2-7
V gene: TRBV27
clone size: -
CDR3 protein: CASSLVLAGVYEQYF
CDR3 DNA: TGTGCCAGCAGTTTAGTACTAGCGGGAGTATACGAGCAGTACTTC

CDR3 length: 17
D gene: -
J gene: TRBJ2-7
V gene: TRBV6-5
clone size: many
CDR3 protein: CASSYGPRAQGLHEQYF
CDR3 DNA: TGTGCCAGCAGTTACGGCCCCCGGGCCCAGGGATTACACGAGCAGTACTTC

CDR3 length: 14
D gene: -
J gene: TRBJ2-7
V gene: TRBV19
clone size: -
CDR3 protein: CASSRPDRTYEQYF
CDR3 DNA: TGTGCCAGTAGTCGCCCCGACAGGACCTACGAGCAGTACTTC

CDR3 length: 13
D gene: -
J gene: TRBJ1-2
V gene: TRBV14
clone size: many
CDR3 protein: CASSQTEDVGYTF
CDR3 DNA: TGTGCCAGCAGCCAAACGGAGGACGTTGGCTACACCTTC

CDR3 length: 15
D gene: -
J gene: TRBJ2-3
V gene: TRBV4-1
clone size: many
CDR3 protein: CASSQEAGQTDTQYF
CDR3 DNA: TGCGCCAGCAGCCAAGAGGCGGGGCAAACAGATACGCAGTATTTT

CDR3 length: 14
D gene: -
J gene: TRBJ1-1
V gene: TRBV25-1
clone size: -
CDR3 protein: CASSGSGRGTEAFF
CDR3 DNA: TGTGCCAGCAGTGGTTCAGGGAGGGGCACTGAAGCTTTCTTT

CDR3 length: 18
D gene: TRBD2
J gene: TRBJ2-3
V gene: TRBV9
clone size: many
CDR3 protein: CASSVEAGETFSTDTQYF
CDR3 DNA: TGTGCCAGCAGCGTAGAAGCGGGAGAAACTTTCAGCACAGATACGCAGTATTTT

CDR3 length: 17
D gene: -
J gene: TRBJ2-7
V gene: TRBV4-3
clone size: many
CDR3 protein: CASSQDRASGLSYEQYF
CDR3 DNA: TGCGCCAGCAGCCAAGATAGGGCGAGCGGGCTATCCTACGAGCAGTACTTC

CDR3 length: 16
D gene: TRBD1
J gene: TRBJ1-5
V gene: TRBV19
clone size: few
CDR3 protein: CASSLTGAAGNQPQHF
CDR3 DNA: TGTGCCAGTAGCCTAACAGGGGCTGCTGGCAATCAGCCCCAGCATTTT

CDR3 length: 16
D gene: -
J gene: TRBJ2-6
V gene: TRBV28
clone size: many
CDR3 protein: CASSFRALSGANVLTF
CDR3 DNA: TGTGCCAGCAGTTTTCGGGCTCTCTCTGGGGCCAACGTCCTGACTTTC

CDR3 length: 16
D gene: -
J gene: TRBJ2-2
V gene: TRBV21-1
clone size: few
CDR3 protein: CASSKERDRGTGELFF
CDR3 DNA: TGTGCCAGCAGCAAAGAGCGGGACAGGGGCACCGGGGAGCTGTTTTTT

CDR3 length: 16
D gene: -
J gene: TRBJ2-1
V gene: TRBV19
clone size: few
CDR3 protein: CASSVGGRGSYNEQFF
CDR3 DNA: TGTGCCAGTAGTGTCGGGGGACGGGGCTCCTACAATGAGCAGTTCTTC

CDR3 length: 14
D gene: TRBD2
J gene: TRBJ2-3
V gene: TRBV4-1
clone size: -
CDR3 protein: CASSQEGLAYTQYF
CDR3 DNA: TGCGCCAGCAGCCAAGAAGGACTAGCCTATACGCAGTATTTT

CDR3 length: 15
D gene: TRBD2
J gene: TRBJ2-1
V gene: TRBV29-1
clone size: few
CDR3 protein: CSVESSGSSYNEQFF
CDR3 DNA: TGCAGCGTTGAGTCTAGCGGGAGTTCCTACAATGAGCAGTTCTTC

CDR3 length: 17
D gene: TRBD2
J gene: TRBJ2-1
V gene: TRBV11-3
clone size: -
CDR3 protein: CASSLDRVAGGEDEQFF
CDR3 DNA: TGTGCCAGCAGCTTAGATCGGGTAGCGGGAGGCGAGGATGAGCAGTTCTTC

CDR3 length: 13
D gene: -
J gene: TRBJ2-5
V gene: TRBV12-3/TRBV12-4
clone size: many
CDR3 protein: CASSFSIRGTQYF
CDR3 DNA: TGTGCCAGCAGTTTCTCTATACGCGGGACCCAGTACTTC

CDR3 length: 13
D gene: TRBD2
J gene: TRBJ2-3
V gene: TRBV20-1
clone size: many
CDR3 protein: CSVGLGPLREQYF
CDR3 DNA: TGCAGTGTCGGACTAGGCCCCCTCAGAGAGCAGTATTTT

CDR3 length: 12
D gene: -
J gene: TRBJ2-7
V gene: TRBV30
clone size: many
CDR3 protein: CAWALDNYEQYF
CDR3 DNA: TGTGCCTGGGCCCTAGACAACTACGAGCAGTACTTC

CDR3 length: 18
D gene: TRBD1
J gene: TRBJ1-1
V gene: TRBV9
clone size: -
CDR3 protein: CASSHRRTGAQKNTEAFF
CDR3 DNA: TGTGCCAGCAGTCATCGAAGGACAGGGGCCCAGAAGAACACTGAAGCTTTCTTT

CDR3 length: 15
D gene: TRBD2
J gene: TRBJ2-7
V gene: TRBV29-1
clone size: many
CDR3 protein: CSVVGLGEGPYEQYF
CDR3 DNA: TGCAGCGTTGTGGGGCTCGGGGAGGGCCCCTACGAGCAGTACTTC

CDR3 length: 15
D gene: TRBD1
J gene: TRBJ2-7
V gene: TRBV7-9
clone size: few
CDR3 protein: CASSPRDSESYEQYF
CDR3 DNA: TGTGCCAGCAGCCCAAGGGACAGCGAATCCTACGAGCAGTACTTC

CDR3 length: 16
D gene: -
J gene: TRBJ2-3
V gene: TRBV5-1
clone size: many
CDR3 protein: CASSLDYRDVTDTQYF
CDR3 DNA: TGCGCCAGCAGCTTGGATTATAGGGACGTCACAGATACGCAGTATTTT

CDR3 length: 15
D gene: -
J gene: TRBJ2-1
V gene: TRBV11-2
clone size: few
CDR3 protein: CASSRQWSSYNEQFF
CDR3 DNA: TGTGCCAGCAGCCGCCAGTGGAGCTCCTACAATGAGCAGTTCTTC

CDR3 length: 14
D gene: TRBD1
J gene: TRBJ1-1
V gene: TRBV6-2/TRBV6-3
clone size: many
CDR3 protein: CASSYWAGGTEAFF
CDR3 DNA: TGTGCCAGCAGTTACTGGGCAGGGGGCACTGAAGCTTTCTTT

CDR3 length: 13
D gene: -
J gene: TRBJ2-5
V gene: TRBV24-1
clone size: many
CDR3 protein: CATRAYVQETQYF
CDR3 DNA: TGTGCCACCAGGGCGTATGTACAAGAGACCCAGTACTTC

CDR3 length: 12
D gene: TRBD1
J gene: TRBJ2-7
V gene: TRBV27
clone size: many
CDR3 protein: CASTGQMNEQYF
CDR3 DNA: TGTGCCAGTACGGGACAGATGAACGAGCAGTACTTC

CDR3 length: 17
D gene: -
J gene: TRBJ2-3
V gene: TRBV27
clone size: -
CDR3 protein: CASSPKNRARGADTQYF
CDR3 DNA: TGTGCCAGCAGTCCAAAAAACAGGGCTCGTGGCGCAGATACGCAGTATTTT

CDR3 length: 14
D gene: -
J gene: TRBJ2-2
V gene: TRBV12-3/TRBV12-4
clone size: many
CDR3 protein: CASSLDSHTGELFF
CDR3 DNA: TGTGCCAGCAGTTTAGACAGTCACACCGGGGAGCTGTTTTTT

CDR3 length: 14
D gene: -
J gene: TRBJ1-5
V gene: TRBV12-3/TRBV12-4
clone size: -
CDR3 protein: CASSDARGNQPQHF
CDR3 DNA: TGTGCCAGCAGCGATGCGAGGGGCAATCAGCCCCAGCATTTT

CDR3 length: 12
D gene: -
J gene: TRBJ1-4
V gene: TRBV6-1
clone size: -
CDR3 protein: CASSPREKELFF
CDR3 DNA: TGTGCCAGCAGTCCCAGGGAGAAAGAACTGTTTTTT

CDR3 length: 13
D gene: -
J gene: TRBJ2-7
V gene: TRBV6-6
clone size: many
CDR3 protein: CASSYGREYEQYF
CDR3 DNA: TGTGCCAGCAGTTACGGCAGGGAATACGAGCAGTACTTC

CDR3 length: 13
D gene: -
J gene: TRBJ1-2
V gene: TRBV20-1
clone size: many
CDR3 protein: CSASKPGGDGYTF
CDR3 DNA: TGCAGTGCTAGCAAACCTGGAGGAGATGGCTACACCTTC

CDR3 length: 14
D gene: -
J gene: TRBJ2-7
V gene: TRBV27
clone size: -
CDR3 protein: CASRQGGSAYEQYF
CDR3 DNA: TGTGCCAGCAGGCAGGGGGGAAGTGCCTACGAGCAGTACTTC